The next 27 T cell receptor beta chains were all read from a single sample in a study of T cell clonotyping in hematopoietic cell transplantation. The method was immunoSEQ multiplex PCR; TCRdb's version includes in-frame clones alone and lacks a portion of them. The table includes 5,500 to 8,500 clones, approximately 87% detected once. Sequencing was performed on PBMCs, taken 100 days after allogeneic stem cell transplant. All receptors derive from a male patient between 50 and 60 years old who had an allogeneic stem cell transplant from a related donor, so the T cells may come from the graft donor. Some clones in this sample may be carry-over from other donors' samples.

V and J are TRBV14 and TRBJ2-5; TRBD1 agrees at 12 bases. The end of the DNA fits TRBJ2-7 better, so the J call may be wrong. The CDR3 loop spans 16 amino acids. In germline, CDR1 is SGHDN, CDR2 FVKESK. This CDR3 reads CASSQGRGQGAYEQYF. The CDR3 bases are TGTGCCAGCAGCCAAGGTCGGGGACAGGGGGCTTACGAGCAGTACTTC.

The rearrangement joins TRBV28 to TRBJ2-3; unclear D gene. From germline, CDR1 is MDHEN and CDR2 SYDVKM. Trimming cost V 3 bases and J 5 bases, with 12 bases left between them. This CDR3 has 14 amino acids. The DNA of the CDR3 is TGTGCCAGCAGTTTTAATGGGTTAGGAGATACGCAGTATTTT. Translation: CASSFNGLGDTQYF. Using reference TRBV28 and TRBJ2-3 for the parts outside the CDR3, the full variable domain is DVKVTQSSRYLVKRTGEKVFLECVQDMDHENMFWYRQDPGLGLRLIYFSYDVKMKEKGDIPEGYSVSREKKERFSLILESASTNQTSMYLCASSFNGLGDTQYFGPGTRLTVL.

The chain uses TRBV30 and TRBJ1-5; D unresolved. This CDR3 has 13 amino acids. Germline CDR1 and CDR2: GTSNPN and SVGIG (reference sequence). Trimming removed 6 bases at V and 2 bases at J, with 11 bases between. The CDR3 DNA follows: TGTGCCTGCTCGGTTGGTGGCAATCAGCCCCAGCATTTT. Translated, it gives CACSVGGNQPQHF.

The chain combines TRBV7-3 with TRBJ1-5; TRBD1 might be the D (5 bases). Per germline, CDR1 SGHTA and CDR2 FQGTGA. The CDR3 runs 14 residues. Deletions cut 5 bases from V and 3 bases from J, with 11 bases between. The CDR3 DNA reads TGTGCCAGCAGCGTAGGGGTTACCAATCAGCCCCAGCATTTT. It specifies CASSVGVTNQPQHF.

This chain connects TRBV29-1 to TRBJ2-5; TRBD1 matches at 10 bases. The DNA end lines up better with TRBJ2-7; the J call may be wrong. Germline CDR1 SQVTM, CDR2 ANQGSEA. This CDR3 has 14 residues. CDR3 bases: TGCAGCGCCGGGGGACAGGGGAGCTCCTACGAGCAGTACTTC. Residues: CSAGGQGSSYEQYF.

This clone was seen more than once but under ten times. This chain links TRBV30 with TRBJ2-5; D uncertain. Trimming removed 0 bases from V and 0 bases from J, with 8 bases in between. CDR3 length: 14 amino acids. Looked up from germline, CDR1 is GTSNPN and CDR2 is SVGIG (reference sequence). This chain's CDR3 is CAWSVDRNQETQYF. In DNA, the CDR3 is TGTGCCTGGAGTGTAGACCGGAACCAAGAGACCCAGTACTTC.

This clone showed up just a few times. The V call is TRBV6-5, the J call TRBJ1-1; D is unresolved. V shed 1 base and J shed 4 bases, with 7 bases lying between them. CDR1 MNHEY and CDR2 SVGAGI come from the germline V gene. The CDR3 has 13 amino acids. The CDR3 is CASSYYGRTEAFF. The CDR3 DNA follows: TGTGCCAGCAGTTACTACGGCCGCACTGAAGCTTTCTTT.

This clone appeared a few times. The chain links TRBV9 to TRBJ2-2; D is unresolved. Trimming took 5 bases from V and 7 from J, leaving 9 bases between them. This CDR3 comprises 12 residues. Germline values: CDR1 SGDLS, CDR2 YYNGEE. CDR3 residues: CASRGGDGELFF. Here the CDR3 DNA reads TGTGCCAGCAGGGGTGGCGACGGGGAGCTGTTTTTT.

The chain combines TRBV19 with TRBJ2-1, with D possibly matching TRBD1 (6 bases). The CDR3 is 12 residues long. The germline CDR1 and CDR2 sequences are LNHDA and SQIVND (reference sequence). The V end lost 6 bases, the J end lost 9 bases, and 12 bases lay between the germline ends. The CDR3 DNA reads TGTGCCAGTAGCGTGGGGGCGGGTGAGCAGTTCTTC. Translating it yields CASSVGAGEQFF.

This CDR3 is CAWKGVSDTGELFF. The CDR3 DNA follows: TGTGCCTGGAAGGGAGTCAGTGACACCGGGGAGCTGTTTTTT. The chain couples TRBV30 to TRBJ2-2; the D gene is possibly TRBD2 (5 bases). The CDR3 is made up of 14 amino acids. V was clipped by 4 bases and J by 3 bases, with 12 bases between them. The germline V gene encodes CDR1 GTSNPN and CDR2 SVGIG (reference sequence).

The gene calls are TRBV5-8 and TRBJ2-7, with TRBD1 identical over 7 bases. The V gene's germline CDR1 is SGHTS and CDR2 YDEGEE. This CDR3 contains 13 residues. The junction had 8 bases not matched to a gene; V was cut back by 5 bases and J by 6 bases. CDR3 residues: CASSYRQGGEQYF. The CDR3 DNA reads TGTGCCAGCAGTTACCGACAGGGCGGCGAGCAGTACTTC.

The chain employs TRBV7-9 and TRBJ2-5; tentatively, D is TRBD1 (6 bases). Per germline, CDR1 SEHNR and CDR2 FQNEAQ (reference sequence). The CDR3 sequence is 15 residues long. Trimming removed 3 bases from V and 3 bases from J, with 14 bases in between. CDR3 sequence (DNA): TGTGCCAGCAGCTTTCAAGATAGGGGGAAAGAGACCCAGTACTTC. Protein sequence: CASSFQDRGKETQYF.

The chain has TRBV6-5 and TRBJ2-5; D gene unclear. Trimming pared 5 bases from V and 1 base from J, leaving 11 bases between. CDR3 length: 14 residues. CDR1 and CDR2 (germline): MNHEY, SVGAGI. The CDR3 bases are TGTGCCAGCAGTAAGCTAACAATCCAAGAGACCCAGTACTTC. This sequence encodes CASSKLTIQETQYF.

This clone is medium-sized within its sample. The chain recombines TRBV6-5 with TRBJ1-2, with 7 bases aligning to TRBD1. V lost 5 bases and J lost 8; bases outside the gene matches: 14. Germline CDR1 reads MNHEY; CDR2 reads SVGAGI. The CDR3 has 15 residues. CDR3 nucleotides: TGTGCCAGCAGTATTTTCTCAGACAGGGAAGAGGGCTACACCTTC. It translates to CASSIFSDREEGYTF.

This sequence joins TRBV6-5 and TRBJ1-6, with D uncertain. Germline values: CDR1 MNHEY, CDR2 SVGAGI. The CDR3 covers 14 residues. Trimming took off 2 bases at V and 8 bases at J, with 10 bases between the two ends. DNA of the CDR3: TGTGCCAGCAGTTACCTGGGTGAAGATTCACCCCTCCACTTT. Translating it yields CASSYLGEDSPLHF.

This chain uses TRBV2 with TRBJ1-1; D remains unclear. Deletions cut 1 base from V and 7 bases from J, with 7 bases between. CDR3 length: 12 amino acids. Germline V lookup: CDR1 SNHLY, CDR2 FYNNEI. CDR3 region: CASSEGPSEAFF. The CDR3 nucleotides read TGTGCCAGCAGTGAAGGTCCCAGTGAAGCTTTCTTT.

DNA for the CDR3: TGTGCCAGCCGTGATAACCCGGGGAGCTACACCTTC. Its translation is CASRDNPGSYTF. This chain links TRBV19 with TRBJ1-2, with D uncertain. The germline V and J ends were trimmed by 9 bases and 9 bases, with 17 bases remaining between them. The germline CDR1 and CDR2 sequences are LNHDA and SQIVND (reference sequence). The CDR3 covers 12 residues.

In its sample, this clone was seen once. The rearrangement links TRBV11-3 to TRBJ2-7; the D is unclear. Germline lookup yields CDR1 SGHNT and CDR2 YENEEA. The CDR3 covers 10 residues. Trimming stripped 8 bases from V and 4 bases from J, with 6 bases between. The CDR3 DNA follows: TGTGCCAGCGGGATTTACGAGCAGTACTTC. This gives the protein CASGIYEQYF.

This clone qualifies as large. The sample carries other DNA sequences with the same CDR3. The chain is built from TRBV11-3 and TRBJ1-1; D is ambiguous. V lost 1 base and J 3 bases, leaving 12 bases between the germline ends. Germline CDR1 reads SGHNT; CDR2 reads YENEEA. There are 15 residues in the CDR3. The CDR3 spells CASSLGPVGYTEAFF. CDR3 coding DNA: TGTGCCAGCAGCTTAGGACCGGTTGGATACACTGAAGCTTTCTTT.

This chain uses TRBV10-3 with TRBJ2-3; D is tentatively TRBD1 or TRBD2 (6 bases each). Germline-derived CDR1 and CDR2 are ENHRY and SYGVKD. The V end lost 6 bases, the J end lost 1 base, and 11 bases lay between the germline ends. The CDR3 runs to 14 residues. The CDR3 here is CAIRGGWGTDTQYF. The DNA for the CDR3 is TGTGCCATCAGGGGGGGCTGGGGCACAGATACGCAGTATTTT.

The chain uses TRBV7-9 and TRBJ1-5; D remains unclear. Trimming stripped 0 bases from V and 0 bases from J, with 9 bases between. The CDR3 totals 16 residues. Germline V gene lookup returns CDR1 SEHNR and CDR2 FQNEAQ (reference sequence). Here the CDR3 reads CASSLALINSNQPQHF. CDR3 in DNA: TGTGCCAGCAGCTTAGCGCTGATTAATAGCAATCAGCCCCAGCATTTT.

This clone was picked up one time. The J gene is TRBJ1-6, the V gene TRBV27, with D possibly matching TRBD1 (6 bases). Trimming removed 3 bases at V and 2 bases at J, with 17 bases between. The CDR3 totals 18 residues. Germline lookup yields CDR1 MNHEY and CDR2 SMNVEV (reference sequence). In DNA form, the CDR3 reads TGTGCCAGCAGTTTCCGTACTGGGACATCGACCTATAATTCACCCCTCCACTTT. Its translation: CASSFRTGTSTYNSPLHF.

This clone was observed a single time. The CDR3: CSGTENTEAFF. The CDR3 DNA follows: TGCAGCGGAACAGAGAACACTGAAGCTTTCTTT. V is TRBV29-1 and J is TRBJ1-1; D gene unclear. Trimming pared 7 bases from V and 1 base from J, leaving 7 bases between. Germline V gene lookup returns CDR1 SQVTM and CDR2 ANQGSEA. This CDR3 is 11 amino acids long.

The chain carries TRBV13 and TRBJ1-2; D remains ambiguous. V lost 5 bases, J lost 0 bases, and 7 bases lay in between. Germline values: CDR1 PRHDT, CDR2 FYEKMQ (reference sequence). CDR3 length: 13 amino acids. CDR3 amino acids: CASSLPTNYGYTF. The CDR3 nucleotides are TGTGCCAGCAGCCTCCCAACTAACTATGGCTACACCTTC.

Written as DNA, the CDR3 is TGTGCCAGTAGCCGAGGACAACTCCTAAGCAATCAGCCCCAGCATTTT. As protein: CASSRGQLLSNQPQHF. This sequence joins TRBV19 and TRBJ1-5; TRBD1 is a possible D gene (5 bases). Germline CDR1 is LNHDA and CDR2 is SQIVND (reference sequence). The V end was cut by 6 bases, the J end by 1 base, with 16 bases between. The CDR3 totals 16 residues.

The genes are TRBV4-2 and TRBJ2-2; D gene uncertain. Trimming shortened V by 0 bases and J by 6 bases, and 5 bases separated the two germline ends. Germline V lookup: CDR1 LGHNA, CDR2 YNFKEQ. This CDR3 has 13 amino acids. CDR3 region: CASSQEVAGELFF. The CDR3 DNA is TGTGCCAGCAGCCAAGAGGTGGCCGGGGAGCTGTTTTTT.

The V and J genes are TRBV9 and TRBJ1-2; 11 bases line up with TRBD1. Germline loops: CDR1 SGDLS, CDR2 YYNGEE. V gave up 4 bases and J gave up 6 bases; unmatched junction bases: 8. This CDR3 has 15 residues. The CDR3 DNA is TGTGCCAGCAGCCCATGGACAGGGGGCGCGAATGGCTACACCTTC. Amino acids: CASSPWTGGANGYTF.